This TCR beta chain was captured by sequencing in a study of neurological immune-mediated disorders. TCRdb recomputed calls from the 5' RACE reads with MiXCR, one row per CDR3 protein. The data contain tens of thousands of distinct CDR3 sequences, around 5% of them singletons. With 8 bases removed from V and 4 bases from J, the gap between germline ends came to 14 bases. The CDR3 spans 13 residues. The germline V gene encodes CDR1 SNHLY and CDR2 FYNNEI. Only one count was recorded for this clonotype. A clone one base away is much larger, so this may be a read error. Sequencing used PBMCs. This chain uses TRBV2 with TRBJ1-1; D not resolved. The receptor comes from a man aged 18 to 29 with multiple sclerosis. The CDR3 coding sequence is TGTGCCAGCTGTGCCGGGGAGGGCACTGAAGCTTTCTTT. This encodes CASCAGEGTEAFF.